The 25 T cell receptor beta chains below all came from one sample that was sequenced in a study of T cells after yellow fever vaccination. Each CDR3 protein gets one entry after TCRdb re-called the 5' RACE reads with MiXCR. The sample lists approximately 110,000 distinct CDR3 sequences, under 8% occurring once. The input for sequencing was CD4+ T cells sorted from PBMCs, taken 10 to 11 days after the first yellow fever vaccination. All receptors come from a young man who received the YFV17D yellow fever vaccine.

This clonotype was found many times. J is TRBJ2-2 and V is TRBV7-2; D possibly corresponds to TRBD2 (6 bases). This CDR3 comprises 15 residues. Germline V gives CDR1 SGHTA, CDR2 FQGNSA. V lost 2 bases and J lost 3, with 10 bases in between. CDR3 DNA: TGTGCCAGCAGCTTAAATCTAGCGTACACCGGGGAGCTGTTTTTT. Translated, it gives CASSLNLAYTGELFF.

This clonotype was observed at least ten times. The rearrangement joins TRBV5-4 to TRBJ1-2, with D unresolved. In germline, CDR1 is SGHNT, CDR2 YYREEE (reference sequence). Trimming shortened V by 1 base and J by 5 bases, and 9 bases separated the two germline ends. This CDR3 has 13 amino acids. CDR3 sequence (DNA): TGTGCCAGCAGCTTGCCAGATTTATATGGCTACACCTTC. This sequence encodes CASSLPDLYGYTF. Full variable domain (outside the CDR3, taken from reference TRBV5-4 and TRBJ1-2): ETGVTQSPTHLIKTRGQQVTLRCSSQSGHNTVSWYQQALGQGPQFIFQYYREEENGRGNFPPRFSGLQFPNYSSELNVNALELDDSALYLCASSLPDLYGYTFGSGTRLTVV.

In its sample, this clonotype was seen many times. This chain connects TRBV7-2 to TRBJ2-1; 7 bases agree with TRBD1. CDR1 and CDR2 (germline): SGHTA, FQGNSA. With 5 bases clipped from V and 8 bases from J, the junction kept 3 bases outside the gene matches. The CDR3 spans 12 residues. CDR3 in DNA: TGTGCCAGCAGCATACAGGGGTATGAGCAGTTCTTC. It translates to CASSIQGYEQFF.

The table lists this clonotype with many counts. The chain recombines TRBV28 with TRBJ2-2; D is possibly TRBD1 or TRBD2 (6 bases each). Germline CDR1 is MDHEN and CDR2 is SYDVKM. The V and J ends lost 9 bases and 7 bases respectively, with 21 bases between them. This CDR3 is built from 15 residues. The CDR3 DNA follows: TGTGCCAGTCTAGGGGGGAGCTTGCACAGCGGGGAGCTGTTTTTT. Amino acids: CASLGGSLHSGELFF.

This clonotype was counted at least ten times. The J gene is TRBJ2-7, the V gene TRBV12-3 or TRBV12-4, with D tentatively TRBD1 (5 bases). Trimming stripped 5 bases from V and 6 bases from J, with 8 bases between. This CDR3 is 11 amino acids long. CDR3 sequence (DNA): TGTGCCAGCAGTGCAGGGTTCGAGCAGTACGTC. As protein: CASSAGFEQYV.

There are many counts of this clonotype. The chain uses TRBV7-2 and TRBJ1-2; TRBD1 matches 11 bases. There are 14 residues in the CDR3. Germline V lookup: CDR1 SGHTA, CDR2 FQGNSA. J gave up 8 bases and V 6 bases, and 8 bases lay outside the gene matches. CDR3 residues: CASSPGTGGRGYTF. CDR3 sequence (DNA): TGTGCCAGCAGTCCGGGGACAGGGGGACGAGGCTACACCTTC.

This clonotype was detected a few times. The chain is built from TRBV5-1 and TRBJ2-5; 9 positions match TRBD2. V gave up 0 bases and J gave up 1 base; unmatched junction bases: 1. CDR3 length equals 15 residues. Germline CDR1 is SGHRS and CDR2 is YFSETQ. The DNA for the CDR3 is TGCGCCAGCAGCTTGGAGCGGGGGGCCCAAGAGACCCAGTACTTC. This sequence encodes CASSLERGAQETQYF.

This clonotype was detected ten times or more. V gene TRBV6-1 combines with J gene TRBJ2-6, with D unclear. Germline V CDR1 and CDR2: MNHNS, SASEGT. The CDR3 runs to 13 residues. Trimming stripped 8 bases from V and 2 bases from J, with 7 bases between. The CDR3 nucleotides are TGTGCCAGCCAAGCCCCTGGGGCCAACGTCCTGACTTTC. As protein: CASQAPGANVLTF.

This chain uses TRBV7-2 with TRBJ1-2, with TRBD1 identical over 7 bases. In germline, CDR1 is SGHTA, CDR2 FQGNSA. Trimming cost V 1 base and J 2 bases; bases outside gene matches: 4. There are 15 residues in the CDR3. In nucleotides, the CDR3 is TGTGCCAGCAGCTTAGTATCAGGGGGGAACTATGGCTACACCTTC. It yields the protein CASSLVSGGNYGYTF.

In this sample, this clonotype turned up many times. The J gene is TRBJ2-3, the V gene TRBV4-3; D unresolved. Per germline, CDR1 LGHNA and CDR2 YSLEER. The CDR3 is 13 amino acids. V lost 2 bases and J lost 6, with 9 bases in between. The CDR3 DNA reads TGCGCCAGCAGCCAACAAGAAACGGATACGCAGTATTTT. Translating gives CASSQQETDTQYF.

V gene TRBV7-2 combines with J gene TRBJ1-2; 9 bases are a match to TRBD1. The CDR3 sequence is 14 residues long. The germline gives CDR1 SGHTA, CDR2 FQGNSA. V lost 4 bases to trimming and J lost 5 bases; unmatched junction nucleotides: 5. The CDR3 DNA reads as TGTGCCAGCAGCTCCCAAGGACAGGGGTATGGCTACACCTTC. Residues: CASSSQGQGYGYTF.

Comment on this clonotype: This sequence may be a read error, since a much larger clone differs from it by one base. DNA of the CDR3: TGCAGTGCTATCAGGGCGTGGAATCGGCCCCAGCATTTT. Protein sequence: CSAIRAWNRPQHF. The chain uses TRBV20-1 and TRBJ1-5; D might be TRBD1 (5 bases). CDR1 is DFQATT, CDR2 SNEGSKA, per germline (reference sequence). The length of the CDR3 is 13 residues.

This clonotype was picked up a small number of times. The chain recombines TRBV6-2 or TRBV6-3 with TRBJ2-4; 10 bases match TRBD2. CDR3 length: 20 residues. Germline assignment: CDR1 MNHEY and CDR2 SVGEGT. Unmatched junction bases numbered 15, after V lost 4 bases and J lost 0 bases. The CDR3 protein is CASSFWIAGGETLAKNIQYF. DNA for the CDR3: TGTGCCAGCAGTTTTTGGATAGCGGGGGGCGAGACTTTAGCCAAAAACATTCAGTACTTC.

This clonotype was counted at least ten times. Written as DNA, the CDR3 is TGCGCCAGCGCCAGGACAGGCGGGGCCGAAGAGACCCAGTACTTC. Translating gives CASARTGGAEETQYF. The rearrangement links TRBV5-1 to TRBJ2-5; D is possibly TRBD1 (7 bases). Trimming pared 7 bases from V and 3 bases from J, leaving 19 bases between. From germline, CDR1 is SGHRS and CDR2 YFSETQ. The CDR3 sequence is 15 residues long.

This clonotype was found many times. This chain joins TRBV6-2 or TRBV6-3 and TRBJ2-7, with 8 bases matching TRBD2. The germline V gene has CDR1 MNHEY and CDR2 SVGEGT. V gave up 7 bases and J gave up 4 bases; unmatched junction bases: 9. CDR3 length: 14 residues. The CDR3 nucleotides are TGTGCCAGCACCCCGGGGACTAGAGTATACGAGCAGTACTTC. It yields the protein CASTPGTRVYEQYF.

With regard to this clonotype: Being one base from a much bigger clone, this may be a read error. The chain employs TRBV6-1 and TRBJ1-4; TRBD1 might be the D (6 bases). Per germline, CDR1 MNHNS and CDR2 SASEGT. There are 13 residues in the CDR3. CDR3 bases: TGTGTCAGCAGGGGACACCATAATGAAAAACTGTTTTTT. It is translated as CVSRGHHNEKLFF.

Many counts were recorded for this clonotype. J is TRBJ1-5 and V is TRBV25-1, with D hard to call. This CDR3 has 14 residues. V lost 11 bases, J lost 5 bases, and 19 bases lay in between. Germline CDR1 MGHDK, CDR2 SYGVNS. The CDR3 nucleotides are TGTGCCGATAGGGTCTACATACCGGATCAGCCCCAGCATTTT. Translated, it gives CADRVYIPDQPQHF.

This clonotype has a count of ten or more. The chain is built from TRBV4-1 and TRBJ1-1; 10 positions agree with TRBD1. V gave up 0 bases and J gave up 4 bases; unmatched junction bases: 5. The germline gives CDR1 MGHRA, CDR2 YSYEKL. The CDR3 runs 16 residues. The CDR3 sequence: CASSQDVWDRGTEAFF. CDR3 DNA: TGCGCCAGCAGCCAAGATGTATGGGACAGGGGCACTGAAGCTTTCTTT.

This clonotype came up many times. The chain couples TRBV19 to TRBJ2-1, with D possibly TRBD2 on 6 matching bases. The CDR3 totals 17 residues. V lost 7 bases, J lost 0 bases, and 19 bases lay in between. Germline assignment: CDR1 LNHDA and CDR2 SQIVND (reference sequence). CDR3 region: CASIPGGLPSSYNEQFF. CDR3 coding DNA: TGTGCCAGTATACCCGGGGGACTTCCCAGCTCCTACAATGAGCAGTTCTTC.

This clonotype showed up many times. V gene TRBV18 combines with J gene TRBJ1-2; D not resolved. Germline CDR1 reads KGHSH; CDR2 reads LQKENI. Trimming removed 0 bases from V and 5 bases from J, with 13 bases in between. This CDR3 region has 15 residues. Here the CDR3 reads CASSPPFSRSYGYTF. CDR3 nucleotides: TGTGCCAGCTCACCACCGTTCTCCAGGAGTTATGGCTACACCTTC.

As concerns this clonotype: A much larger clone is a single base away; this may be a read error. The V and J genes are TRBV28 and TRBJ1-2; D is uncertain. Trimming took 7 bases from V and 5 from J, leaving 17 bases between them. Germline V gene sequence: CDR1 MDHEN, CDR2 SYDVKM. This CDR3 has 14 amino acids. The CDR3 DNA sequence: TGTGCCAGCATCTCACCCCTCTTTAAATATGGCTACACCTTC. This sequence encodes CASISPLFKYGYTF.

This clonotype was counted many times. The chain carries TRBV5-6 and TRBJ2-6; 8 bases fit TRBD2. Germline V gives CDR1 SGHDT, CDR2 YYEEEE. Trimming removed 7 bases from V and 1 base from J; junction bases left unmatched: 10. CDR3 size: 17 residues. The CDR3 nucleotides are TGTGCCAGCTCGGGGGGGTTTGGCGGGTCTGGGGCCAACGTCCTGACTTTC. Translated: CASSGGFGGSGANVLTF.

The sample holds many counts of this clonotype. The genes are TRBV5-1 and TRBJ2-1; tentative D call: TRBD2 (5 bases). Trimming pared 1 base from V and 4 bases from J, leaving 9 bases between. This CDR3 has 14 amino acids. Germline V gene lookup returns CDR1 SGHRS and CDR2 YFSETQ. The CDR3 bases are TGCGCCAGCAGCTTGACGGGATTATACAATGAGCAGTTCTTC. Translation: CASSLTGLYNEQFF. The full variable domain, its missing parts supplied by reference TRBV5-1 and TRBJ2-1, is KAGVTQTPRYLIKTRGQQVTLSCSPISGHRSVSWYQQTPGQGLQFLFEYFSETQRNKGNFPGRFSGRQFSNSRSEMNVSTLELGDSALYLCASSLTGLYNEQFFGPGTRLTVL.

This clonotype showed up many times. V is TRBV5-1 and J is TRBJ2-3; D is perhaps TRBD1 (6 bases). The V gene's germline CDR1 is SGHRS and CDR2 YFSETQ. The CDR3 is made up of 11 amino acids. V lost 7 bases and J lost 5, with 8 bases in between. This chain's CDR3 is CASGRGDTQYF. The CDR3, as DNA: TGCGCCAGCGGCAGGGGAGATACGCAGTATTTT.

The table lists this clonotype with many counts. The chain links TRBV12-3 or TRBV12-4 to TRBJ1-2; 8 positions agree with TRBD1. V lost 5 bases and J lost 5; bases outside the gene matches: 10. The CDR3 contains 15 residues. DNA of the CDR3: TGTGCCAGCAGTCCCGTGGGGACAGGAGAGTATGGCTACACCTTC. Its translation: CASSPVGTGEYGYTF.